What follows is one T cell receptor (beta chain) and its context. Its specificity is not known. This CDR3 is 11 amino acids long. Deletions cut 6 bases from V and 12 bases from J, with 12 bases between. Germline V lookup: CDR1 MNHNS, CDR2 SASEGT. Patients were all untreated before their thyroid surgery. The data derive from a study of metastatic and nonmetastatic thyroid tumors. For the study at large: Comparative analysis of repertoires was undertaken across blood and tumor or nodule tissue obtained from malignant and benign thyroid patients.

Points from the study as a whole: According to reports, the diversity of TCR beta was significantly higher in malignant thyroid tumors than in benign nodules, and this held in both blood and tumor samples.

Per the authors' pipeline: A classifier of distant metastasis in papillary thyroid cancer was built from CDR3 differences (across clinicopathological groups). MiXCR was used by TCRdb to re-call the PCR reads. V and J calls and clone size were set by TCRdb, not the authors. The repertoire holds 60,000 or so clones, with 30% as singletons. The sequence was obtained from a female donor with papillary thyroid cancer or a benign thyroid nodule (not recorded which). Some clones in this sample may be carry-over from other donors' samples. Source material: blood. V gene TRBV6-1 combines with J gene TRBJ2-1; D not certain. This CDR3 reads CASRHIEWQFF. In DNA form, the CDR3 reads TGTGCCAGCAGACACATTGAGTGGCAGTTCTTC.